What follows are 9 T cell receptor beta chains derived from one specimen sequenced in a study. In TCRdb, the RT-PCR reads were re-called with MiXCR into one record per CDR3 protein. The repertoire holds more than 550,000 distinct CDR3 sequences, over 12% seen once, with 3.6% in the top ten. Input material: memory CD4+ T cells from blood. The receptors come from a female donor in good health, serving as a healthy control.

This clonotype was seen at least ten times. The rearrangement uses TRBV6-5 and TRBJ1-4; weak D call: TRBD1 (5 bases). This CDR3 comprises 15 residues. Germline-derived CDR1 and CDR2 are MNHEY and SVGAGI. With 5 bases removed from V and 0 bases from J, the gap between germline ends came to 10 bases. The CDR3 protein is CASSGPGATNEKLFF. For the CDR3, the DNA is TGTGCCAGCAGTGGCCCGGGGGCAACTAATGAAAAACTGTTTTTT.

This clonotype has a single count. A much more abundant neighbour one base away suggests this may be a read error. The chain carries TRBV7-2 and TRBJ1-2; TRBD1 matches 7 bases. CDR1 is SGHTA, CDR2 FQGNSA, per germline. CDR3 length: 14 residues. The CDR3 loop is CASSPGGQIYGYSF. Here the CDR3 DNA reads TGTGCCAGCAGCCCAGGGGGGCAGATCTATGGCTACTCCTTC.

CDR3 DNA: TGCGCCAGCAGCTTTGCGGGGAACGAAGAGACCCAGTACTTC. It codes for CASSFAGNEETQYF. This chain links TRBV5-1 with TRBJ2-5; possible D gene TRBD2, 6 bases. Germline CDR1 SGHRS, CDR2 YFSETQ. Between the trimmed V and J ends, which lost 2 bases and 3 bases, there was a span of 11 bases. The CDR3 is 14 amino acids.

At least ten counts were recorded for this clonotype. The chain couples TRBV24-1 to TRBJ2-7, with 7 bases lining up with TRBD1. J lost 7 bases, V lost 7 bases, and 6 bases had no gene match. This CDR3 is 12 amino acids long. Germline V gives CDR1 KGHDR, CDR2 SFDVKD. CDR3 amino acids: CATSTGAGEQYF. The CDR3 DNA sequence: TGTGCCACCAGCACAGGGGCCGGTGAGCAGTACTTC.

V is TRBV20-1 and J is TRBJ1-3, with D maybe TRBD1 (5 bases). Germline V gene sequence: CDR1 DFQATT, CDR2 SNEGSKA (reference sequence). The CDR3 sequence is 15 residues long. V lost 3 bases and J 2 bases, leaving 14 bases between the germline ends. CDR3 sequence: CSARNQGPPGNTIYF. The CDR3 DNA reads as TGCAGTGCTAGGAATCAGGGTCCGCCTGGAAACACCATATATTTT.

This chain uses TRBV10-3 with TRBJ1-2; 7 bases fit TRBD1. Germline V gene data show CDR1 as ENHRY and CDR2 as SYGVKD. J gave up 7 bases and V 4 bases, and 3 bases lay outside the gene matches. CDR3 length: 12 amino acids. Here the CDR3 reads CAISAGGGGYTF. CDR3 DNA sequence: TGTGCCATCAGTGCAGGGGGAGGTGGCTACACCTTC.

The gene calls are TRBV25-1 and TRBJ2-5; 9 bases line up with TRBD1. The junction had 5 bases not matched to a gene; V was cut back by 4 bases and J by 5 bases. Per germline, CDR1 MGHDK and CDR2 SYGVNS. The CDR3 is 14 residues long. The CDR3 DNA follows: TGTGCCAGCAGTGCCACAGGGGGCAGTGAGACCCAGTACTTC. Translated: CASSATGGSETQYF.

This chain connects TRBV6-5 to TRBJ1-5, with a weak D call TRBD1 (5 bases). V dropped 6 bases and J dropped 4 bases, with 13 bases sitting between them. CDR3 length equals 14 residues. Germline values: CDR1 MNHEY, CDR2 SVGAGI. Written as DNA, the CDR3 is TGTGCCAGCAGCCGGGACGGACGAAATCAGCCCCAGCATTTT. Translated, it gives CASSRDGRNQPQHF.

In this sample, this clonotype turned up many times. The rearrangement links TRBV29-1 to TRBJ2-3; TRBD1 is a possible D gene (5 bases). CDR3 length: 14 amino acids. V was clipped by 3 bases and J by 3 bases, with 13 bases between them. Germline-derived CDR1 and CDR2 are SQVTM and ANQGSEA. In nucleotides, the CDR3 is TGCAGCGTTGATGGGGTAAAGGGGACAGATACGCAGTATTTT. It encodes CSVDGVKGTDTQYF.